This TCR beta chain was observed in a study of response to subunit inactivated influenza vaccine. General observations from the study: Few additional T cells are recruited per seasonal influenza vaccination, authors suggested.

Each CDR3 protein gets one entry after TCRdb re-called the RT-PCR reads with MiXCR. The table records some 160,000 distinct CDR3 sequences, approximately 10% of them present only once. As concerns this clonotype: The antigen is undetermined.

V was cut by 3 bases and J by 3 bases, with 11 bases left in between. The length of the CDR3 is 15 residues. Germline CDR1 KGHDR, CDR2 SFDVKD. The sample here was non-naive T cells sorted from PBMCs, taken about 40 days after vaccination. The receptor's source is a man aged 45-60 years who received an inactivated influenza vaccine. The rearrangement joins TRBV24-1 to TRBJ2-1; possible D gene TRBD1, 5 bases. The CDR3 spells CATSDVDTSYNEQFF. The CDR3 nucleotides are TGTGCCACCAGTGATGTGGACACCAGCTACAATGAGCAGTTCTTC.